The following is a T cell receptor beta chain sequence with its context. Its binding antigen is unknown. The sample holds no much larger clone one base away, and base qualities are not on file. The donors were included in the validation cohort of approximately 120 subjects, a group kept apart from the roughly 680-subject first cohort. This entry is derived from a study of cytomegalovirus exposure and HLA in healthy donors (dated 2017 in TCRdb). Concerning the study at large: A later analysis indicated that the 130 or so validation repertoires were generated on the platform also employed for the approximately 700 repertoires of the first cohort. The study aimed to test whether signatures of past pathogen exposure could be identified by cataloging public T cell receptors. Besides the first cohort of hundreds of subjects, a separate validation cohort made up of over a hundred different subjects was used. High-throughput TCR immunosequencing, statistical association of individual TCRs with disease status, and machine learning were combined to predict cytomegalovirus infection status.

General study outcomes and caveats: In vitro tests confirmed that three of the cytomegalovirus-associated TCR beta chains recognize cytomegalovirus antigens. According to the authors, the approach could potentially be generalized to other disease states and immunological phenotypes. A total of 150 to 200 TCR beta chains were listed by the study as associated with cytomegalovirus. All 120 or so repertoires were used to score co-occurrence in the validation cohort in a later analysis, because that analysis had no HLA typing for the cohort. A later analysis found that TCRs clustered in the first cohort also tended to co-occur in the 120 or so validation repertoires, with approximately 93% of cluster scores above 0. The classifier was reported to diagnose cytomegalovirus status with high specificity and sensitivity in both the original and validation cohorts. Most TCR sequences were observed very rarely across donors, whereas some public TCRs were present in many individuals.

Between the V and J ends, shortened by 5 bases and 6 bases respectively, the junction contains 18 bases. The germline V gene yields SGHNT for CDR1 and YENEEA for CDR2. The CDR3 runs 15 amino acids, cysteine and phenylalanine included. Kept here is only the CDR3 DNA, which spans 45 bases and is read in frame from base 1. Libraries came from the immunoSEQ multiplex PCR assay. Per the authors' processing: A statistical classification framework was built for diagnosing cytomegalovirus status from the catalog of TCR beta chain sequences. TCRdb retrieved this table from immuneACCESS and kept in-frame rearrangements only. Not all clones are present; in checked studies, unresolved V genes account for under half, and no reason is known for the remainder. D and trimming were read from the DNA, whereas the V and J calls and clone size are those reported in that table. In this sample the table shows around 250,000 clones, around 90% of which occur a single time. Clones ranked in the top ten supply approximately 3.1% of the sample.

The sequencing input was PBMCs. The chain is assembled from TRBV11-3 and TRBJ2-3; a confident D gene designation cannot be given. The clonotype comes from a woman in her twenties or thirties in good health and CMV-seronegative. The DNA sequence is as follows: TGTGCCAGCAGCCCCCCCCTGGTCAATTCTGATACGCAGTATTTT. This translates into CASSPPLVNSDTQYF.